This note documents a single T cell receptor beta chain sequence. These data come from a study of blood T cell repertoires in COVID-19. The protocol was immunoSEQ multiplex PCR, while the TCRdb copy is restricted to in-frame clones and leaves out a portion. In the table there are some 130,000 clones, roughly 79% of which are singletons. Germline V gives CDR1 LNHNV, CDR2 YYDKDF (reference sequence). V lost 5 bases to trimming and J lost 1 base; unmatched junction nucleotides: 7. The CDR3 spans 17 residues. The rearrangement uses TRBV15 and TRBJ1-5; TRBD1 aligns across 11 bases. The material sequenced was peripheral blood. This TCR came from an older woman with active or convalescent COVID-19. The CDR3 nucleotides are TGTGCCACCAGCCGGACAGGGGGCGAAATAAGCAATCAGCCCCAGCATTTT. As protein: CATSRTGGEISNQPQHF.